Each of the 5 T cell receptor beta chains below was sequenced from the same sample in a study of T cells in Graves' hyperthyroidism and ophthalmopathy. RNA transcripts served as the template for amplifying TCR beta CDR3 regions. The HTBI set primed first-round TCR CDR3 RT-PCR. TCRdb fed the multiplex PCR reads into MiXCR, producing one record per CDR3 protein. The data show 500,000 to 550,000 distinct CDR3 sequences, about 20% seen once. The sample consisted of blood. The receptors here all came from a man aged 35-49 years with Graves' ophthalmopathy.

This sequence joins TRBV27 and TRBJ1-1; D perhaps matches TRBD1 (5 bases). V was trimmed by 6 bases and J by 12 bases, leaving 23 bases between them. Germline CDR1 reads MNHEY; CDR2 reads SMNVEV (reference sequence). The CDR3 extends over 14 amino acids. The CDR3 coding sequence is TGTGCCAGCAGCCTAGACAGCACTGTTTCGGGCTCTTTCTTT. Translating gives CASSLDSTVSGSFF.

The rearrangement joins TRBV7-9 to TRBJ2-1; perhaps TRBD2 as D (7 bases). CDR1 and CDR2 (germline): SEHNR, FQNEAQ (reference sequence). Trimming took off 5 bases at V and 6 bases at J, with 14 bases between the two ends. This CDR3 comprises 14 residues. The CDR3 protein is CASSPRGGANEQFF. In DNA, the CDR3 is TGTGCCAGCAGCCCTCGAGGGGGGGCCAATGAGCAGTTCTTC.

This clonotype was observed a handful of times. The chain carries TRBV12-3 or TRBV12-4 and TRBJ2-5; D possibly matches TRBD1 or TRBD2 (5 bases each). Deletions cut 3 bases from V and 4 bases from J, with 15 bases between. The CDR3 runs to 15 residues. CDR3 bases: TGTGCCAGCAGTTTGGGGCGGGTTGTAGGAGAGACCCAGTACTTC. This gives the protein CASSLGRVVGETQYF.

This rearrangement joins TRBV27 to TRBJ2-1; 12 positions agree with TRBD2. V was clipped by 5 bases and J by 9 bases; unmatched bases: 8. In germline, CDR1 is MNHEY, CDR2 SMNVEV (reference sequence). The CDR3 has 15 residues. The CDR3 here is CASSHRLAGEGEQFF. CDR3 in DNA: TGTGCCAGCAGTCACCGACTAGCGGGAGAGGGTGAGCAGTTCTTC.

This clonotype came up many times. The rearrangement uses TRBV20-1 and TRBJ1-1, with D possibly being TRBD1 (5 bases). The germline V gene has CDR1 DFQATT and CDR2 SNEGSKA (reference sequence). This CDR3 has 12 residues. Trimming left V 8 bases short and J 10 bases short, with 20 bases between. CDR3 bases: TGCAGTTCAAGGGGCAACGGTTGGGGAGCTTTCTTT. It specifies CSSRGNGWGAFF.